This paragraph reports one T cell receptor beta chain. Its antigen remains unidentified. CDR3 size: 15 residues. Germline CDR1 KGHSH, CDR2 LQKENI. V shed 3 bases and J shed 3 bases, with 14 bases lying between them. This entry belongs to a study of T cell responses to AZD1222 COVID-19 vaccine. Study observations and caveats: There were vaccine-associated CD4 TCRs across spike, dominant at 160-218 and 743-854. Possibly, clonal diversity was underestimated; donors were largely white British and included more females. Elevations in Spike-specific TCR breadth and depth followed administration of two AZD1222 doses. At baseline, seropositivity was found in only six or seven AZD1222 recipients.

Only in-frame clones appear in the TCRdb table, and some are missing; sequencing was by immunoSEQ multiplex PCR. Here the sample spans tens of thousands of clones, more than 75% being singletons. The material sequenced was peripheral blood, taken on day 0 of AZD1222 vaccination. This receptor was obtained from an adult in good health. The chain couples TRBV18 to TRBJ1-1, with D hard to call. The CDR3 bases are TGTGCCAGCTCACCCCTATCGAGCCGGGACACTGAAGCTTTCTTT. This encodes CASSPLSSRDTEAFF.